Each of the 13 T cell receptor beta chains below was sequenced from the same sample in a study of shared clonotypes between healthy human individuals. Libraries were prepared by immunoSEQ multiplex PCR; TCRdb keeps only in-frame clonotypes and omits some of them. The repertoire has about 2.3 million clones, less than 95% of them found once; the top ten carry 0.37%. The specimen was naive CD4+ T cells from PBMCs. Subset noted: CD45RA+ positively selected. These receptors were obtained from a man younger than 35 in good health. Some clones in this sample may be carry-over from other donors' samples.

The genes are TRBV19 and TRBJ2-1; maybe TRBD1 (5 bases). V lost 2 bases and J 2 bases, leaving 13 bases between the germline ends. Germline CDR1 and CDR2: LNHDA and SQIVND (reference sequence). CDR3 length equals 16 residues. The CDR3 loop is CASSIYGHGTYNEQFF. The CDR3 DNA is TGTGCCAGTAGTATATACGGACATGGGACCTACAATGAGCAGTTCTTC. The entire variable domain, with the rest obtained from reference TRBV19 and TRBJ2-1, is as follows: DGGITQSPKYLFRKEGQNVTLSCEQNLNHDAMYWYRQDPGQGLRLIYYSQIVNDFQKGDIAEGYSVSREKKESFPLTVTSAQKNPTAFYLCASSIYGHGTYNEQFFGPGTRLTVL.

The rearrangement uses TRBV29-1 and TRBJ2-3; TRBD2 matches at 7 bases. The CDR3 covers 15 residues. Germline-derived CDR1 and CDR2 are SQVTM and ANQGSEA. J was trimmed by 0 bases and V by 5 bases; bases with no gene match: 8. This CDR3 reads CSVTQTSASTDTQYF. In DNA, the CDR3 is TGCAGCGTTACCCAAACTAGCGCGAGCACAGATACGCAGTATTTT.

The chain joins TRBV6-6 to TRBJ2-7; 8 bases align to TRBD2. Germline CDR1 and CDR2: MNHNY and SVGAGI (reference sequence). There are 16 residues in the CDR3. Trimming removed 0 bases from V and 6 bases from J; junction bases left unmatched: 10. The CDR3 sequence is CASSYSVGGAPPEQYF. The CDR3 DNA follows: TGTGCCAGCAGTTACTCGGTCGGGGGGGCGCCCCCCGAGCAGTACTTC.

The CDR3 region has the DNA TGTGCCAGCAGGACGGGGCGGGACACCGGGGAGCTGTTTTTT. This sequence encodes CASRTGRDTGELFF. The chain joins TRBV11-3 to TRBJ2-2, with D possibly being TRBD1 or TRBD2 (5 bases each). CDR1 is SGHNT, CDR2 YENEEA, per germline. Trimming stripped 6 bases from V and 3 bases from J, with 11 bases between. This CDR3 contains 14 residues.

The chain employs TRBV4-1 and TRBJ1-2; D remains unclear. The CDR3 covers 14 residues. Between the trimmed V and J ends, which lost 0 bases and 7 bases, there was a span of 12 bases. Per germline, CDR1 MGHRA and CDR2 YSYEKL. The CDR3 protein is CASSQDLGYPGYTF. The CDR3 DNA follows: TGCGCCAGCAGCCAAGATTTAGGGTACCCTGGCTACACCTTC.

V gene TRBV30 combines with J gene TRBJ2-7; 9 bases are shared with TRBD1. The J segment lost 7 bases and the V segment lost 3 bases, leaving 4 bases of the junction unmatched. The CDR3 has 12 amino acids. The V gene's germline CDR1 is GTSNPN and CDR2 SVGIG (reference sequence). This chain's CDR3 is CAWSDRGGEQYF. The CDR3 DNA sequence: TGTGCCTGGAGCGACAGGGGGGGGGAGCAGTACTTC.

The chain joins TRBV19 to TRBJ2-7; D remains ambiguous. The ends were cut back, 5 bases at V and 6 bases at J, with 11 bases in the middle. The CDR3 sequence is 12 residues long. Germline V gene lookup returns CDR1 LNHDA and CDR2 SQIVND (reference sequence). Written as DNA, the CDR3 is TGTGCCAGTAGTCCTGGAATAGGCGAGCAGTACTTC. The encoded protein is CASSPGIGEQYF.

This clone turned up a few times. The V and J genes are TRBV19 and TRBJ1-5; D uncertain. V shed 7 bases and J shed 4 bases, with 17 bases lying between them. CDR1 LNHDA and CDR2 SQIVND come from the germline V gene (reference sequence). CDR3 size: 15 residues. CDR3 bases: TGTGCCAGTACCCAGGCACAGAGGGCGAATCAGCCCCAGCATTTT. Translation: CASTQAQRANQPQHF. The full variable domain, its missing parts supplied by reference TRBV19 and TRBJ1-5, is DGGITQSPKYLFRKEGQNVTLSCEQNLNHDAMYWYRQDPGQGLRLIYYSQIVNDFQKGDIAEGYSVSREKKESFPLTVTSAQKNPTAFYLCASTQAQRANQPQHFGDGTRLSIL.

This CDR3 reads CASSDIYWREYNEQFF. The CDR3 bases are TGTGCCAGCAGTGATATCTACTGGCGGGAGTACAATGAGCAGTTCTTC. This chain joins TRBV2 and TRBJ2-1; 7 bases are a match to TRBD2. Germline V CDR1 and CDR2: SNHLY, FYNNEI. J lost 4 bases, V lost 3 bases, and 9 bases had no gene match. This CDR3 region has 16 residues.

CDR3 sequence reads: CASGRLSQETQYF. In DNA form, the CDR3 reads TGCGCCAGCGGGAGACTTTCACAAGAGACCCAGTACTTC. The chain employs TRBV5-1 and TRBJ2-5, with D perhaps TRBD2 (5 bases). The CDR3 is made up of 13 amino acids. From germline, CDR1 is SGHRS and CDR2 YFSETQ. V was shortened by 7 bases and J by 2 bases, with 12 bases between the two germline ends. The whole variable domain, filled in from reference TRBV5-1 and TRBJ2-5, reads KAGVTQTPRYLIKTRGQQVTLSCSPISGHRSVSWYQQTPGQGLQFLFEYFSETQRNKGNFPGRFSGRQFSNSRSEMNVSTLELGDSALYLCASGRLSQETQYFGPGTRLLVL.

The gene calls are TRBV5-1 and TRBJ2-3; D call uncertain. Trimming removed 1 base at V and 2 bases at J, with 11 bases between. Per germline, CDR1 SGHRS and CDR2 YFSETQ. The CDR3 has 15 amino acids. The CDR3 protein is CASSLIPGHTDTQYF. The CDR3 DNA reads as TGCGCCAGCAGCTTGATTCCGGGTCACACAGATACGCAGTATTTT.

The genes are TRBV19 and TRBJ1-5; D gene ambiguous. The V gene's germline CDR1 is LNHDA and CDR2 SQIVND (reference sequence). There are 14 residues in the CDR3. Deletions cut 4 bases from V and 1 base from J, with 8 bases between. The CDR3 protein is CASSTFASNQPQHF. The CDR3 DNA follows: TGTGCCAGTAGTACCTTCGCCAGCAATCAGCCCCAGCATTTT.

This rearrangement joins TRBV6-1 to TRBJ2-5; 8 nucleotides match TRBD2. With V trimmed by 1 base and J by 5 bases, 6 bases remained unmatched. Germline V gives CDR1 MNHNS, CDR2 SASEGT. The CDR3 contains 15 residues. Written as DNA, the CDR3 is TGTGCCAGCAGTGAAGGGGGGACTAGATACGAGACCCAGTACTTC. As protein: CASSEGGTRYETQYF.